This T cell receptor (beta chain) originates from a study of blood T cell repertoires in COVID-19. Study information: Nucleic acid was either cDNA or gDNA, and it came from T cells, B-cell-depleted T cells, or PBMCs.

The table came from immunoSEQ multiplex PCR; TCRdb's copy has only in-frame clones and leaves some out. This sample carries 200,000 or so clones, approximately 90% of them seen once, and the ten largest clones take just over 2.5%. This clone was seen more than once but under ten times. V gave up 3 bases and J gave up 1 base; unmatched junction bases: 2. CDR3 length equals 14 residues. CDR1 is LGHDT and CDR2 is YNNKEL in the germline V gene (reference sequence). Across under 25 US areas, participants ranged in age from about 18 to 90 years. Donors were grouped by their self-reported clinical history. Before being deemed recovered, Cohort 3 donors had two negative PCRs, clearance, or symptom resolution.

Specimen: PBMCs or T cells enriched from blood (not recorded which). V and J are TRBV3-1 (or the pseudogene TRBV3-2) and TRBJ1-1; 7 nucleotides line up with TRBD1. This TCR came from a woman under 40 who had recovered from COVID-19. CDR3 residues: CASSHQGGNTEAFF. The CDR3 DNA is TGTGCCAGCAGCCATCAGGGGGGGAACACTGAAGCTTTCTTT.